The 8 T cell receptor beta chains below come from one sample, sequenced in a study of cytomegalovirus exposure and HLA in healthy donors. Vbeta (60) and Jbeta (13) primers were used in the PCR. Using immunoSEQ multiplex PCR, the repertoire was profiled, and TCRdb retains in-frame clones only, with some absent. The sample has around 180,000 clones; 65% to 85% are singletons. Sequencing input: PBMCs. These TCRs come from a male donor in good health and CMV-seronegative.

This chain joins TRBV6-5 and TRBJ1-2; D possibly corresponds to TRBD1 (6 bases). Trimming removed 6 bases from V and 0 bases from J, with 11 bases in between. CDR1 is MNHEY and CDR2 is SVGAGI in the germline V gene. The CDR3 has 14 amino acids. CDR3 in amino acids: CASSDAGANYGYTF. The DNA for the CDR3 is TGTGCCAGCAGCGACGCAGGGGCTAACTATGGCTACACCTTC.

This clone was detected once. The CDR3 spells CASSLAGPPYEQYF. The DNA for the CDR3 is TGTGCCAGCAGCTTAGCGGGGCCACCCTACGAGCAGTACTTC. The chain couples TRBV7-8 to TRBJ2-7, with D tentatively TRBD1 (5 bases). Germline V gives CDR1 SGHVS, CDR2 FQNEAQ. The length of the CDR3 is 14 residues. Trimming left V 0 bases short and J 2 bases short, with 8 bases between.

The CDR3 nucleotides read TGCGCCAGCAGTGAGGAGACTAGCTCCACAGATACGCAGTATTTT. It codes for CASSEETSSTDTQYF. This chain uses TRBV10-2 with TRBJ2-3; 7 nucleotides agree with TRBD2. In germline, CDR1 is WSHSY, CDR2 SAAADI. The CDR3 loop spans 15 amino acids. With 2 bases clipped from V and 2 bases from J, the junction kept 4 bases outside the gene matches.

The genes are TRBV9 and TRBJ2-3; D not certain. Trimming cost V 2 bases and J 11 bases, with 12 bases left between them. Germline assignment: CDR1 SGDLS and CDR2 YYNGEE. CDR3 length: 12 amino acids. The CDR3 DNA sequence: TGTGCCAGCAGCGTGCCCCCCGGTGGGCAGTATTTT. The encoded protein is CASSVPPGGQYF.

The chain couples TRBV6-5 to TRBJ2-3; D unclear. V was pared by 0 bases and J by 0 bases, with 10 bases between. Germline CDR1 and CDR2: MNHEY and SVGAGI. The CDR3 contains 16 residues. The CDR3 here is CASSYSWLVSTDTQYF. CDR3 in DNA: TGTGCCAGCAGTTACTCGTGGCTAGTGAGCACAGATACGCAGTATTTT.

The chain combines TRBV5-1 with TRBJ2-2; the D gene is possibly TRBD1 (6 bases). Trimming cost V 4 bases and J 4 bases, with 17 bases left between them. This CDR3 region has 16 residues. Germline assignment: CDR1 SGHRS and CDR2 YFSETQ. The CDR3 protein is CASSPIRGTLTGELFF. For the CDR3, the DNA is TGCGCCAGCAGCCCCATTAGGGGGACACTCACCGGGGAGCTGTTTTTT.

The chain employs TRBV29-1 and TRBJ2-7; D may be TRBD2 (5 bases). In germline, CDR1 is SQVTM, CDR2 ANQGSEA. This CDR3 has 14 amino acids. The V end lost 0 bases, the J end lost 0 bases, and 9 bases lay between the germline ends. Here the CDR3 reads CSVEDPRGSYEQYF. The CDR3 DNA reads TGCAGCGTTGAAGATCCTCGGGGCTCCTACGAGCAGTACTTC.

This clone was detected only once. The J gene is TRBJ2-2, the V gene TRBV6-4, with TRBD2 matching 9 bases. J lost 0 bases, V lost 5 bases, and 4 bases had no gene match. CDR1 MRHNA and CDR2 SNTAGT come from the germline V gene. The CDR3 is 16 residues long. Written as DNA, the CDR3 is TGTGCCAGCAGTTCTAGCGGGGAAACGAACACCGGGGAGCTGTTTTTT. Its protein product is CASSSSGETNTGELFF.